This T cell receptor beta chain was sequenced during a study of cytomegalovirus exposure and HLA in healthy donors. In its sample, this clone was seen once. The V end lost 6 bases, the J end lost 0 bases, and 12 bases lay between the germline ends. This CDR3 spans 15 amino acids. The germline V gene encodes CDR1 MNHEY and CDR2 SMNVEV (reference sequence). A multiplex PCR was run with 60 Vbeta primers and 13 Jbeta primers. This table comes from immunoSEQ multiplex PCR, and its TCRdb copy is limited to in-frame clones, with some not included. The data show roughly 110,000 clones, less than 80% seen once.

V is TRBV27 and J is TRBJ1-5, with D perhaps matching TRBD1 (5 bases). What was sequenced was PBMCs. The clonotype comes from a woman aged 40 to 50 in good health and CMV-seropositive. The CDR3 sequence: CASRFTGYSNQPQHF. DNA of the CDR3: TGTGCCAGCAGATTTACAGGATATAGCAATCAGCCCCAGCATTTT.